This T cell receptor beta chain was recovered during a study of shared clonotypes between healthy human individuals. Study details: Serving as donors were a couple of women and three men, whose ages spanned 18 to 49.

Study outcomes and limitations: As a rule, naive subsets had a larger estimated richness than memory subsets. Only blood was sampled, and tissue TCR repertoires likely differ from blood ones.

Libraries were prepared by immunoSEQ multiplex PCR; TCRdb keeps only in-frame clonotypes and omits some of them. Here the sample spans about 2.3 million clones, 92% being singletons. Details on this clone: Its target is not known.

Losses at the gene ends were 6 bases for V and 1 base for J; bases not matched to a gene: 3. CDR1 LNHNV and CDR2 YYDKDF come from the germline V gene (reference sequence). This CDR3 region has 16 residues. The chain couples TRBV15 to TRBJ2-1, with 13 bases identical to TRBD2. The receptor was derived from a man between 18 and 29 years old in good health. Some clones in this sample may be carry-over from other donors' samples. The sample was naive CD4+ T cells from PBMCs. Subset specified: CD45RA+ positively selected. CDR3 sequence reads: CATRPGLAGSYNEQFF. The CDR3, as DNA: TGTGCCACCAGACCGGGACTAGCGGGATCCTACAATGAGCAGTTCTTC.